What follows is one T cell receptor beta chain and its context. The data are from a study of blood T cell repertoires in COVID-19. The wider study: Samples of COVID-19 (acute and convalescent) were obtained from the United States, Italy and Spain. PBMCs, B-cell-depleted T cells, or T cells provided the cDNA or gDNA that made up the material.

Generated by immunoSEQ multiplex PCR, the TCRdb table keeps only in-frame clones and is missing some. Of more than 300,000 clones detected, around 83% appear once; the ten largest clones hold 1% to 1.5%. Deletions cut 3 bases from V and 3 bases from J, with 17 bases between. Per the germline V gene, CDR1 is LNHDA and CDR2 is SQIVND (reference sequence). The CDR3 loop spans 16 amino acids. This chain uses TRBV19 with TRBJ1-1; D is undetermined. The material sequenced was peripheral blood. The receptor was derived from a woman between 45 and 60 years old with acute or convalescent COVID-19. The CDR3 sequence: CASSIGLSRRDTEAFF. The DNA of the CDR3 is TGTGCCAGTAGTATCGGACTATCTCGACGGGACACTGAAGCTTTCTTT.